The TCR beta chain under discussion was sequenced for a study of T cell responses to AZD1222 COVID-19 vaccine. Trimming removed 6 bases at V and 1 base at J, with 9 bases between. The CDR3 contains 13 residues. CDR1 is SNHLY and CDR2 is FYNNEI in the germline V gene. Sequenced by immunoSEQ multiplex PCR; TCRdb stores in-frame clones only, minus some. This table holds 80,000 or so clones, about 85% found once. This receptor was taken from an adult in good health. The source was peripheral blood, collected on day 0 of AZD1222 vaccination. V gene TRBV2 combines with J gene TRBJ1-2; no clear D. The DNA for the CDR3 is TGTGCCAGCAGCCCGGACGGTAACTATGGCTACACCTTC. Protein product: CASSPDGNYGYTF. The full variable domain, in which reference TRBV2 and TRBJ1-2 provide the parts outside the CDR3, is EPEVTQTPSHQVTQMGQEVILRCVPISNHLYFYWYRQILGQKVEFLVSFYNNEISEKSEIFDDQFSVERPDGSNFTLKIRSTKLEDSAMYFCASSPDGNYGYTFGSGTRLTVV.